The 3 T cell receptor beta chains reported below all come from one sample, sequenced in a study of blood T cell repertoires in COVID-19 (dated by TCRdb to 2020 to 2022). Library preparation employed the immunoSEQ multiplex PCR assay. TCRdb's version of the immuneACCESS table is confined to in-frame rearrangements and falls short of the full clone set. An unresolved V gene accounts for under half of the shortfall where checked; the remainder is of unknown origin. The sample table lists roughly 430,000 clones, around 90% of them with a count of one. Of the sample, around 1.9% is held by the ten largest clones. The sequenced material came from PBMCs or T cells enriched from blood (not recorded which). The receptors come from a woman aged 40 to 50 with acute COVID-19.

The V call is TRBV10-3, the J call TRBJ2-5; 7 bases line up with TRBD2. The germline V gene encodes CDR1 ENHRY and CDR2 SYGVKD. The V and J ends lost 8 bases and 0 bases, in that order; junction bases with no gene match: 9. The CDR3 is made up of 15 amino acids. The CDR3 sequence: CAIGGTTPNQETQYF. The CDR3 DNA is TGTGCCATCGGAGGGACTACTCCCAACCAAGAGACCCAGTACTTC.

The genes are TRBV18 and TRBJ2-7; TRBD1 is a possible D gene (5 bases). This CDR3 has 15 residues. Trimming cost V 4 bases and J 2 bases, with 15 bases left between them. CDR1 KGHSH and CDR2 LQKENI come from the germline V gene. The CDR3 bases are TGTGCCAGCTCACTGCAAGAGAAGGGGACCTACGAGCAGTACTTC. Translated, it gives CASSLQEKGTYEQYF.

J is TRBJ2-1 and V is TRBV3-1 (or the pseudogene TRBV3-2); the match to TRBD1 covers 7 bases. The J segment lost 6 bases and the V segment lost 0 bases, leaving 5 bases of the junction unmatched. In germline, CDR1 is LGHDT, CDR2 YNNKEL (reference sequence). The CDR3 has 15 amino acids. Here the CDR3 reads CASSQERGQPNEQFF. CDR3 DNA: TGTGCCAGCAGCCAAGAAAGGGGGCAACCCAATGAGCAGTTCTTC.